Listed here are 13 T cell receptor beta chains from one sample, sequenced in a study of blood T cell repertoires in COVID-19. Data came from immunoSEQ multiplex PCR; TCRdb stores just in-frame clones and leaves some out. The sample includes around 45,000 clones, about 90% seen only once; the top ten take 6.4%. Sequenced input: peripheral blood. The receptors originated from a man in his sixties or seventies with active COVID-19.

The chain recombines TRBV6-5 with TRBJ1-1; D might be TRBD1 (6 bases). V lost 2 bases and J lost 7, with 11 bases in between. CDR1 and CDR2 (germline): MNHEY, SVGAGI. The CDR3 sequence is 13 residues long. This CDR3 reads CASSYHGQSEAFF. The CDR3 DNA reads TGTGCCAGCAGTTACCACGGACAGAGTGAAGCTTTCTTT.

V usage is TRBV7-2 and J usage is TRBJ2-1; D ambiguous. Germline V CDR1 and CDR2: SGHTA, FQGNSA. Trimming removed 3 bases from V and 3 bases from J, with 6 bases in between. CDR3 length: 13 amino acids. The CDR3 nucleotides are TGTGCCAGCAGCTTCGAGGACTACAATGAGCAGTTCTTC. Translating gives CASSFEDYNEQFF.

The chain joins TRBV29-1 to TRBJ1-2, with no clear D. Germline V lookup: CDR1 SQVTM, CDR2 ANQGSEA. V was trimmed by 3 bases and J by 1 base, leaving 15 bases between them. CDR3 length equals 15 residues. CDR3 residues: CSVDRGYGGNYGYTF. The CDR3 coding sequence is TGCAGCGTTGATCGGGGATACGGTGGTAACTATGGCTACACCTTC.

This chain connects TRBV20-1 to TRBJ1-5; D not resolved. The CDR3 has 16 amino acids. Germline CDR1 reads DFQATT; CDR2 reads SNEGSKA (reference sequence). V lost 3 bases and J 0 bases, leaving 15 bases between the germline ends. The CDR3 sequence is CSASKVNSHSNQPQHF. In nucleotides, the CDR3 is TGCAGTGCTAGTAAAGTTAACAGCCATAGCAATCAGCCCCAGCATTTT.

This chain joins TRBV5-1 and TRBJ1-4, with 8 positions matching TRBD1. With V trimmed by 0 bases and J by 11 bases, 9 bases remained unmatched. The germline gives CDR1 SGHRS, CDR2 YFSETQ. This CDR3 is 15 amino acids long. The CDR3 sequence: CASSLGTGRSVKLFF. CDR3 DNA: TGCGCCAGCAGCTTGGGGACAGGGCGAAGCGTGAAACTGTTTTTT.

The chain joins TRBV11-3 to TRBJ2-7; no firm D call. Germline-derived CDR1 and CDR2 are SGHNT and YENEEA. This CDR3 contains 12 residues. The V end was cut by 5 bases, the J end by 6 bases, with 11 bases between. CDR3 nucleotide sequence: TGTGCCAGCAGCGGAGACGGCGGCGAGCAGTACTTC. This gives the protein CASSGDGGEQYF.

This chain connects TRBV5-1 to TRBJ2-3, with a weak D call TRBD1 (6 bases). The CDR3 runs to 15 residues. Germline V CDR1 and CDR2: SGHRS, YFSETQ. With 2 bases removed from V and 5 bases from J, the gap between germline ends came to 15 bases. The CDR3 DNA follows: TGCGCCAGCAGCTTTGGCGGCCAACAGGGAGATACGCAGTATTTT. Translated, it gives CASSFGGQQGDTQYF.

The rearrangement uses TRBV6-1 and TRBJ1-5; TRBD1 matches 8 bases. The germline CDR1 and CDR2 sequences are MNHNS and SASEGT. V gave up 2 bases and J gave up 5 bases; unmatched junction bases: 14. The CDR3 is made up of 18 amino acids. CDR3 protein: CASSEFVRLRQGYQPQHF. CDR3 DNA: TGTGCCAGCAGTGAATTTGTACGTTTGAGACAGGGGTATCAGCCCCAGCATTTT.

The chain combines TRBV9 with TRBJ2-7, with TRBD1 identical over 8 bases. Germline trimming cut 7 bases from V and 7 bases from J; bases unmatched to any gene: 16. CDR1 and CDR2 from the germline V gene are SGDLS and YYNGEE. This CDR3 contains 15 residues. The CDR3 nucleotides are TGTGCCAGCCTTCGACAGGGGCCGACTTTGGGGGAGCAGTACTTC. It is translated as CASLRQGPTLGEQYF.

V and J are TRBV11-3 and TRBJ2-5, with TRBD2 matching 10 bases. After removal of 0 bases from V and 1 base from J, the junction contained 11 bases not matched to a gene. The CDR3 has 19 residues. CDR1 is SGHNT and CDR2 is YENEEA in the germline V gene. The CDR3 coding sequence is TGTGCCAGCAGCTTAGAATCGGCTAGCGGGGGCGATTTCCAAGAGACCCAGTACTTC. This gives the protein CASSLESASGGDFQETQYF.

The chain recombines TRBV5-1 with TRBJ2-7; 8 bases map to TRBD1. CDR1 and CDR2 (germline): SGHRS, YFSETQ. The J segment lost 6 bases and the V segment lost 0 bases, leaving 5 bases of the junction unmatched. The CDR3 is 14 residues long. The CDR3 protein is CASSLGQGSLEQYF. As DNA, the CDR3 is TGCGCCAGCAGCTTGGGACAGGGGTCCCTCGAGCAGTACTTC.

This chain joins TRBV5-1 and TRBJ2-7; no firm D call. V lost 0 bases to trimming and J lost 5 bases, with 6 bases between them. This CDR3 comprises 12 residues. The germline V gene has CDR1 SGHRS and CDR2 YFSETQ. The DNA for the CDR3 is TGCGCCAGCAGCTTGGGAGTCCACGAGCAGTACTTC. Residues: CASSLGVHEQYF.

The rearrangement joins TRBV29-1 to TRBJ2-7; D perhaps matches TRBD1 (6 bases). This CDR3 spans 14 amino acids. V shed 5 bases and J shed 7 bases, with 21 bases lying between them. Germline V gene data show CDR1 as SQVTM and CDR2 as ANQGSEA. As DNA, the CDR3 is TGCAGCGTTAATGTAATCCAGGGGTCTGGGGAGCAGTACTTC. This sequence encodes CSVNVIQGSGEQYF.